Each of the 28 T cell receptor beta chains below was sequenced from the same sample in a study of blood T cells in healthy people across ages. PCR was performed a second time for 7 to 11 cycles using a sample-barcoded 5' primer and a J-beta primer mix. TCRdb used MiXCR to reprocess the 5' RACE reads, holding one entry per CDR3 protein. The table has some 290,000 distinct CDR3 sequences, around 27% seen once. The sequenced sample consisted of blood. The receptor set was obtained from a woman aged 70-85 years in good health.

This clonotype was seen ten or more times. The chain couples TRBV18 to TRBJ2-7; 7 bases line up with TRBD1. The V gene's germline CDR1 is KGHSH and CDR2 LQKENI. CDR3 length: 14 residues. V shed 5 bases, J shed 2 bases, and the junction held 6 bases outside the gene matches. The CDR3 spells CASSDGTAPYEQYF. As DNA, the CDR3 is TGTGCCAGCTCAGACGGGACAGCCCCCTACGAGCAGTACTTC.

In nucleotides, the CDR3 is TGTGCCAGCAGTGAAGGGGACCCCCATCAGCCCCAGCATTTT. Protein product: CASSEGDPHQPQHF. V and J are TRBV6-1 and TRBJ1-5; D perhaps matches TRBD1 (5 bases). Germline assignment: CDR1 MNHNS and CDR2 SASEGT. The CDR3 is 14 residues long. Trimming took off 1 base at V and 5 bases at J, with 9 bases between the two ends.

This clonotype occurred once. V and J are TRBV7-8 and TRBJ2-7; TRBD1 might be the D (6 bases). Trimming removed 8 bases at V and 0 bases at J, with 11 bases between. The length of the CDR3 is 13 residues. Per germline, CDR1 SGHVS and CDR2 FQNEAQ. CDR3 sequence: CASGGGSSYEQYF. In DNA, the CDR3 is TGTGCCAGCGGGGGCGGTAGCTCCTACGAGCAGTACTTC.

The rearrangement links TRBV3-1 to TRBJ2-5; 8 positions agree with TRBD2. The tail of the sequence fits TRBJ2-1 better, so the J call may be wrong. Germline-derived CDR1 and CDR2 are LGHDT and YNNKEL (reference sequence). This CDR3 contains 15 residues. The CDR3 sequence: CASSQGAQREYRQFF. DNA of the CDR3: TGTGCCAGCAGCCAAGGGGCTCAGCGGGAGTATCGGCAGTTCTTC.

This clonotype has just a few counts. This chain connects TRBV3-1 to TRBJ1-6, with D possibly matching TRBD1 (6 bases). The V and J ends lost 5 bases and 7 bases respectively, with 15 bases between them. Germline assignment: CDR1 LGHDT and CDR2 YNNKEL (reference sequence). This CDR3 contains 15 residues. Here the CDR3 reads CASSMGPGANSPLHF. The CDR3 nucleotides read TGTGCCAGCAGCATGGGCCCGGGGGCGAATTCACCCCTCCACTTT.

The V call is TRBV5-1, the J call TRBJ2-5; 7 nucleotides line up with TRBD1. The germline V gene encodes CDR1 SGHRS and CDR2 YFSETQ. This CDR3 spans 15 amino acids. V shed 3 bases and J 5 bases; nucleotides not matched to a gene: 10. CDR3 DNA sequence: TGCGCCAGCAGCTCGAACAGGGGAAGTAAGGAGACCCAGTACTTC. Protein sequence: CASSSNRGSKETQYF.

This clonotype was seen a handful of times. CDR3 coding DNA: TGTGCCAGCAGCCAAGTAGGTAGCGGGAGCGATGAGCAGTTCTTC. This sequence encodes CASSQVGSGSDEQFF. The chain is built from TRBV4-2 and TRBJ2-1; 9 bases match TRBD2. J gave up 8 bases and V 1 base, and 6 bases lay outside the gene matches. The CDR3 contains 15 residues. Per the germline V gene, CDR1 is LGHNA and CDR2 is YNFKEQ.

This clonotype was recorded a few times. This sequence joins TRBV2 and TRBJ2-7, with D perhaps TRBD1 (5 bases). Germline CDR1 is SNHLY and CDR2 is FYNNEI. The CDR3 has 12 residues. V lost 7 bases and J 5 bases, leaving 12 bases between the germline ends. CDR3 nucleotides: TGTGCCAGCACTAAGGGGTGGGACGAGCAGTACTTC. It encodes CASTKGWDEQYF.

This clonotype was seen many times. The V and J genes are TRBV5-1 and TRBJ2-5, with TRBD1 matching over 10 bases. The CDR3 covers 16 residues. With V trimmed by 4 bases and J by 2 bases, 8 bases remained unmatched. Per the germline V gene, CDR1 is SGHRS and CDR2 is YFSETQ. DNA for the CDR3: TGCGCCAGCAGCATTCGACAGGGGGCGCTACAAGAGACCCAGTACTTC. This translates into CASSIRQGALQETQYF.

The CDR3 sequence is CASRPILDGEKLFF. The CDR3 region has the DNA TGTGCCAGCAGACCCATACTGGACGGTGAAAAACTGTTTTTT. The chain joins TRBV6-2 or TRBV6-3 to TRBJ1-4; D remains ambiguous. V was trimmed by 6 bases and J by 7 bases, leaving 15 bases between them. The CDR3 is 14 amino acids. The germline CDR1 and CDR2 sequences are MNHEY and SVGEGT.

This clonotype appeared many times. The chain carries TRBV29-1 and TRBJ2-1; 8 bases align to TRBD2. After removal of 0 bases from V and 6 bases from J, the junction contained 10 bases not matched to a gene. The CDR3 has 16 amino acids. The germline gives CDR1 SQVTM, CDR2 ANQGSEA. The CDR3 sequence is CSVEDPGLGSPNEQFF. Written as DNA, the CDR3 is TGCAGCGTTGAAGATCCGGGACTAGGGTCCCCCAATGAGCAGTTCTTC.

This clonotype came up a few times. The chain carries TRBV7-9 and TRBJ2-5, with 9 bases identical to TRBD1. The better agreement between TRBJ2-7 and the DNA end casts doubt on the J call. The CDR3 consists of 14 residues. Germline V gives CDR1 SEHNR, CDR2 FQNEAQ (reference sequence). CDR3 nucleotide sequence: TGTGCCAGCAGCTTAGAAGGACAGGGGCACGAGCAGTACTTC. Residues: CASSLEGQGHEQYF.

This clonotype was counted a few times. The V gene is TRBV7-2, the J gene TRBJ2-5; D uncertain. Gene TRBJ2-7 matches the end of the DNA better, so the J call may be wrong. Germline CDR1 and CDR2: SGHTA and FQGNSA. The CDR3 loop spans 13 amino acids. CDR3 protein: CASGFDTYYEQYF. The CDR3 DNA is TGTGCCAGCGGGTTTGACACGTACTACGAGCAGTACTTC.

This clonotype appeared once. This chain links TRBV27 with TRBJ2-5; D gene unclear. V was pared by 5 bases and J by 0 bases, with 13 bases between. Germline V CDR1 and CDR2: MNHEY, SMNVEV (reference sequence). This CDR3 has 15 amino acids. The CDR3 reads CASSHLGQDQETQYF. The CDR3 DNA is TGTGCCAGCAGTCACCTTGGGCAGGACCAAGAGACCCAGTACTTC.

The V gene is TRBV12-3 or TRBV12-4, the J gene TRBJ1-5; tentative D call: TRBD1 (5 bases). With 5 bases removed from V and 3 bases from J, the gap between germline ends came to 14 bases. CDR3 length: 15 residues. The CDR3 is CASSPQGEVNQPQHF. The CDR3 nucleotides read TGTGCCAGCAGTCCGCAGGGAGAGGTCAATCAGCCCCAGCATTTT.

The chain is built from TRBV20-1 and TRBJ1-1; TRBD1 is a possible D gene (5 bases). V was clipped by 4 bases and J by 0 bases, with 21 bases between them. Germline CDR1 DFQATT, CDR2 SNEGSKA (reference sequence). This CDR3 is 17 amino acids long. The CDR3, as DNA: TGCAGTGCTAACAAGTTGCAGGGCGATATTATGAACACTGAAGCTTTCTTT. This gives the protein CSANKLQGDIMNTEAFF.

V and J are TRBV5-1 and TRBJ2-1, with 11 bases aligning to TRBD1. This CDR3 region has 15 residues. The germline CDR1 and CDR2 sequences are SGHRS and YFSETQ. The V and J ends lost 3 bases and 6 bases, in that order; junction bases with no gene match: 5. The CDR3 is CASSSGQGAVNEQFF. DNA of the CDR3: TGCGCCAGCAGCTCAGGACAGGGGGCCGTCAATGAGCAGTTCTTC.

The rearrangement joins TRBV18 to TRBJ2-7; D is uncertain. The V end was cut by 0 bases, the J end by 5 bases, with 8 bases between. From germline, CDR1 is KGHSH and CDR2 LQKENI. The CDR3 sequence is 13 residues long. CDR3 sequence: CASSPPFQDEQYF. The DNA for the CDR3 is TGTGCCAGCTCACCACCGTTCCAAGACGAGCAGTACTTC.

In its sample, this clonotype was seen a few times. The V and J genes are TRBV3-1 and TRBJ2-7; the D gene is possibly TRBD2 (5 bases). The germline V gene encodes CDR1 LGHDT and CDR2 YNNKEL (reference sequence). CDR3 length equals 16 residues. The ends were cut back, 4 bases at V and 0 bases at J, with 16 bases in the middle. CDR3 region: CASSPPRGGSSYEQYF. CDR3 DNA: TGTGCCAGCAGCCCCCCCCGAGGAGGTAGCTCCTACGAGCAGTACTTC.

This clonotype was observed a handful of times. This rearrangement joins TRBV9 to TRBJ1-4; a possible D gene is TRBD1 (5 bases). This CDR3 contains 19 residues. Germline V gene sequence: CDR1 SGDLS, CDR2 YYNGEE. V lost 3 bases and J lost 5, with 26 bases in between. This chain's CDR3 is CASSARQGTSGSPNEKLFF. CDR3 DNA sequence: TGTGCCAGCAGCGCCCGCCAAGGGACCTCAGGGTCCCCGAATGAAAAACTGTTTTTT.

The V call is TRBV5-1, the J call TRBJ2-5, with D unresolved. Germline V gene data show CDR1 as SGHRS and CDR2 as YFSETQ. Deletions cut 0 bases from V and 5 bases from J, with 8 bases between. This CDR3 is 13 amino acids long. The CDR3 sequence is CASSLEPSETQYF. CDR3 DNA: TGCGCCAGCAGCTTGGAACCCTCGGAGACCCAGTACTTC.

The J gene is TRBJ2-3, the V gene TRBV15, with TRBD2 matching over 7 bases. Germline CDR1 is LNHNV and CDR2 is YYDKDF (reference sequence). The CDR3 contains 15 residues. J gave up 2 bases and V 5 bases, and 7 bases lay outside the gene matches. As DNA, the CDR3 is TGTGCCACCAGCTGGCGGGACTACCTCACAGATACGCAGTATTTT. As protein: CATSWRDYLTDTQYF.

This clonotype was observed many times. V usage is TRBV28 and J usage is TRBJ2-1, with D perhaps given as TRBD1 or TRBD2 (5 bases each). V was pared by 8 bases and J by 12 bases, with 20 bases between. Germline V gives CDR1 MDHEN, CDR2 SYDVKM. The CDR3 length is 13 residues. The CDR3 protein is CASATGLGAGQFF. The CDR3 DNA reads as TGTGCCAGCGCCACGGGGTTAGGGGCTGGGCAGTTCTTC.

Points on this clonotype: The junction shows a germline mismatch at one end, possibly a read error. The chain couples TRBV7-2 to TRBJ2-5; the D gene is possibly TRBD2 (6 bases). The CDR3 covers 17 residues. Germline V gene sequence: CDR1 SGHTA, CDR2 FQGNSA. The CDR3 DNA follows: TGTGCCAGCAGCTTAAGCACAGGAGGGAGCGGCCAAGGGACCCAGTACTTC. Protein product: CASSLSTGGSGQGTQYF.

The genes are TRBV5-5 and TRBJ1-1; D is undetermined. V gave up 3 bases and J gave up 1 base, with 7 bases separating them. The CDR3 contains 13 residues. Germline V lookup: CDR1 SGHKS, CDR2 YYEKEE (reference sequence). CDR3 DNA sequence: TGTGCCAGCAGCTCTGCACGGAACACTGAAGCTTTCTTT. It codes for CASSSARNTEAFF.

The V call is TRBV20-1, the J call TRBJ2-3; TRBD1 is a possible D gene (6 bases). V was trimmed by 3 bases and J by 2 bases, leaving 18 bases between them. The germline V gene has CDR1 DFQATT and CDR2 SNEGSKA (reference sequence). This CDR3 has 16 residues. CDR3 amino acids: CSARFLDSFHTDTQYF. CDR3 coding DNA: TGCAGTGCTAGGTTCCTGGACAGCTTCCACACAGATACGCAGTATTTT.

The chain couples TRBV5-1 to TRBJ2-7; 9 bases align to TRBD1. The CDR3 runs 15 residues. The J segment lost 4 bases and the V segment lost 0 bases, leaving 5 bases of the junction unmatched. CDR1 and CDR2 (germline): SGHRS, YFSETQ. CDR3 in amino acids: CASSLAVDRGYEQYF. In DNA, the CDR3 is TGCGCCAGCAGCTTGGCCGTAGACAGGGGGTACGAGCAGTACTTC.

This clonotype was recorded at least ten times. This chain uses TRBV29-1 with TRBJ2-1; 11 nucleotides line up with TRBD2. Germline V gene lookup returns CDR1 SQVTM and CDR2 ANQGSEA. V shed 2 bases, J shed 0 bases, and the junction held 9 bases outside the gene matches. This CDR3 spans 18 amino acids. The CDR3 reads CSVELAGTSGGSYNEQFF. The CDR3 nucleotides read TGCAGCGTTGAACTCGCCGGGACTAGCGGAGGCTCCTACAATGAGCAGTTCTTC.